Detailed here is one T cell receptor (beta chain). This clone's antigen is unknown. Base qualities are not recorded, but no much larger clone differs from it by a single base. The sample is drawn from a study of CD8 T cells in Susac syndrome (dated by TCRdb to the late 2010s). Some background on the complete study: Of the Susac syndrome patients who were sequenced, six had clinically active disease and roughly 8 were in clinical remission. Susac syndrome patients were therapy-naive, on corticosteroids (some also receiving IVIg), or on IVIg alone at blood withdrawal. The study used repertoire sequencing to test whether antigen drove CD8+ T cell activation and differentiation in Susac syndrome. The study compared CD8+ T cell repertoire clonality among 12 healthy donors, approximately 14 Susac syndrome patients and some 16 multiple sclerosis patients.

High-throughput TCR beta sequencing profiled peripheral blood CD8+ and CD4+ T cells from healthy donors, Susac syndrome patients and multiple sclerosis patients. Recently defined diagnostic criteria for definite or probable disease were met by the Susac syndrome patients. Bulk CD8+ and CD4+ T cells were purified magnetically by negative isolation, whereas CD8+ TEMRA cells were enriched by FACS. Blood was drawn into EDTA tubes, processed within 24 hours, and PBMCs were isolated by density gradient centrifugation. PBMCs intended for TCR sequencing were cryopreserved in liquid nitrogen and were subsequently thawed in a 37 degrees C water bath. The sorted or isolated CD4+, CD8+ and CD8+ TEMRA cells reached a purity of at least 90%. RNA was extracted using the RNeasy kit, and about 0.45 to 1 microgram was reverse transcribed with random hexamers. TCR beta CDR3 regions were amplified with the immunoSEQ multiplex PCR assay covering 54 Vbeta and 13 Jbeta segments. To correct PCR amplification bias, a synthetic template baseline was used for both primer optimization and computational correction. The original methods were these. Only productive sequences were kept, with reads annotated to V, D and J genes according to IMGT and analyzed in immunoSEQ Analyzer. Clonality was computed as one minus Shannon entropy normalized by log2 of the number of productive unique sequences. For each patient and control, public and private clones were evaluated among the 100 most prevalent clones. Susac-specific clones were defined as absent from healthy and MS cohorts, around 1,000 published viral clones and other ImmuneACCESS disease sequences. TCRdb ran its own pipeline on the public reads, namely fastp trimming at Q25 and MiXCR clone calling, and kept in-frame beta chains. A single entry per CDR3 protein holds the most common genes and DNA from its merged rows. The V and J calls shown here were made by TCRdb, not taken from the authors' results. The sample table contains 65,000 to 85,000 distinct CDR3 sequences; only one count was recorded for about 94% of them. The ten largest account for approximately 0.5% of the sample.

Study-wide findings and limitations: Clonal expansion was seen in Susac syndrome CD8+ repertoires, peaking in CD8+ TEMRA cells and being greater in clinically active patients than in remitting ones. In the total CD8+ and CD8+ TEMRA repertoires, 15 to 20 and five Susac-specific public clones, respectively, were identified. The TCR sequencing and HLA analysis was acknowledged to have included a relatively small number of individuals.

The specimen was CD8+ T cells from PBMCs. This TCR came from a human donor with Susac syndrome.

For the CDR3, the sequence is CASSESRGRRLGTQYF. The DNA sequence reads TGCGCCAGCAGTGAGTCGCGGGGGAGAAGACTGGGTACGCAGTATTTT. Rearrangement joined TRBV10-2 to TRBJ2-3, and 7 junctional nucleotides match TRBD2. Reading the germline V gene gives CDR1 WSHSY and CDR2 SAAADI. There are 16 amino acids in the CDR3, from cysteine to phenylalanine inclusive. CDR3 DNA only is kept here, 48 bases in frame from base 1. The junction shows trimming of 0 bases on V and 8 bases on J, and the gene matches do not reach 11 bases of it.